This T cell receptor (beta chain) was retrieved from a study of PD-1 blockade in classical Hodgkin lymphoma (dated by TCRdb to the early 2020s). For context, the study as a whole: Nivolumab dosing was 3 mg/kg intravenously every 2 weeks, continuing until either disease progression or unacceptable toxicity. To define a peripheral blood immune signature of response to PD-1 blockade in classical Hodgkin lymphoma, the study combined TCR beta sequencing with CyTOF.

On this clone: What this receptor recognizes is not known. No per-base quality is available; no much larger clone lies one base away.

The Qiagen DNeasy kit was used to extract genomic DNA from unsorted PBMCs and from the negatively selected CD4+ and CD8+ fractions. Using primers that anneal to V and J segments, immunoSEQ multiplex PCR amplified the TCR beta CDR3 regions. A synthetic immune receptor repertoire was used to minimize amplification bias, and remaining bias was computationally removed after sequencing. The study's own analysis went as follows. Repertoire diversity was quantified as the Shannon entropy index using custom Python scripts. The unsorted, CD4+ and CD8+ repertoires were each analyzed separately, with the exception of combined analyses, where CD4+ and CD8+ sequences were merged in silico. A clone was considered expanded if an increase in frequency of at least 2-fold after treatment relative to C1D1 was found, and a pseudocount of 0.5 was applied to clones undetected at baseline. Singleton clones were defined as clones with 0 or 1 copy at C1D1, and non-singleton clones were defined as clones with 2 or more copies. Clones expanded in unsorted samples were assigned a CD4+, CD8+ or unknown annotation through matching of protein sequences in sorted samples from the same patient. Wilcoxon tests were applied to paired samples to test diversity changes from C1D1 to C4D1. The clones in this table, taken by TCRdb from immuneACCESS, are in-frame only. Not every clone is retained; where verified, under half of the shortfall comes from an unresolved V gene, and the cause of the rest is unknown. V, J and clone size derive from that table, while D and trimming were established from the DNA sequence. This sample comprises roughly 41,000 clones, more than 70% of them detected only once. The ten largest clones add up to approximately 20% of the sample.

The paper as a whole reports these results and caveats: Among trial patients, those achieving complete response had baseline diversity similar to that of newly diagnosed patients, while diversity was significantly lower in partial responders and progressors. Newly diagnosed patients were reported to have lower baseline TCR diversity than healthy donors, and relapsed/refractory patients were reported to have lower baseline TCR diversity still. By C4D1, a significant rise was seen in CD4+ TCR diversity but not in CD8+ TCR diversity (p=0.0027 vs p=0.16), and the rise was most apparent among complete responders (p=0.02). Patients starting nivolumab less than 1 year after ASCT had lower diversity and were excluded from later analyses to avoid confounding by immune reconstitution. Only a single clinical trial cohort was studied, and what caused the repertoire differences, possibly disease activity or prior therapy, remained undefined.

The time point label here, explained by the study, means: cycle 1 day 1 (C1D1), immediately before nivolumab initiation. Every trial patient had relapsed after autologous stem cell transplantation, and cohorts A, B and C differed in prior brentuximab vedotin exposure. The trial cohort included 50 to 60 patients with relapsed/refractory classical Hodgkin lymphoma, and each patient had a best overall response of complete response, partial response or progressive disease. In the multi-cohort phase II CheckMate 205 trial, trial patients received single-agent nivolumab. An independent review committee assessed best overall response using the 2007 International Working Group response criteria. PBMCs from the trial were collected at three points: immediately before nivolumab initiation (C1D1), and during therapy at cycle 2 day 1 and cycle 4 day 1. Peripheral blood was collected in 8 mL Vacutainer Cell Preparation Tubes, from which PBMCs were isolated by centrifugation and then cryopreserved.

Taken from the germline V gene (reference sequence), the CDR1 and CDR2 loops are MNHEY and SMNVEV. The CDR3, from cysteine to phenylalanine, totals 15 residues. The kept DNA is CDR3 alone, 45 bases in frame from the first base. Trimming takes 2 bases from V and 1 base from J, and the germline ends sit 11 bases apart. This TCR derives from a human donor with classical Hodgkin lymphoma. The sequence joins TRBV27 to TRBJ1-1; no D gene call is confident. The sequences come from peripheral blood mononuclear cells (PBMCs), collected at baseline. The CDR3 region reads CASSLRPAPNTEAFF. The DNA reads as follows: TGTGCCAGCAGTTTACGTCCAGCCCCGAACACTGAAGCTTTCTTT.